This T cell receptor delta chain was sequenced in a study of gamma-delta T cells after stem cell transplantation. TCRdb called clones from the RT-PCR reads again using CATT. Among 1,500 to 2,000 delta-chain clones, over 2% were seen once, and the ten largest hold just under 50%. Germline CDR1 reads GEAIGNYY; CDR2 reads EKD. V shed 2 bases and J 3 bases; nucleotides not matched to a gene: 5. The CDR3 runs to 15 residues. Sequenced: gamma-delta T cells. The clonotype originates from a human donor. It is not recorded whose cells these are; they may come from a transplant donor. The chain combines TRDV2 with TRDJ1; TRDD3 matches at 10 bases. The CDR3 spells CACDSLGDKADKLIF. DNA of the CDR3: TGTGCCTGTGACAGCCTGGGGGATAAGGCCGATAAACTCATCTTT.